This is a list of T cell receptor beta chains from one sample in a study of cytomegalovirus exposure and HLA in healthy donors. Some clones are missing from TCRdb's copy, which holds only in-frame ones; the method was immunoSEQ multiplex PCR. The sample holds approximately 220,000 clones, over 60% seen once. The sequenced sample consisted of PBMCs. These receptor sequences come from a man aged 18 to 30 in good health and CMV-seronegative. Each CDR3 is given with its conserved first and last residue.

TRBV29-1,CSDGASPYNEQFF
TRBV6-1,CASSGSVAGGPRDTQYF
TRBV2,CASRWTGANEQFF
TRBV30,CAWSDSSKAFF
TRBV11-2,CASSLEINEQYF
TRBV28,CASAWGGGDEQYF
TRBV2,CASSEETNYGYTF
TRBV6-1,CASRWDRVSGGYTF
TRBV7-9,CASSATGEETQYF
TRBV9,CASSGTAQSWAQYF
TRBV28,CASSLGTGGTGELFF
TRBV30,CAWSATGDTEAFF
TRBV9,CASSVGSGFYEQYF
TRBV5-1,CASSLAQGLRAGAYEQYF
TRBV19,CASSIGQSSNQPQHF
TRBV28,CATGQGYEQYF
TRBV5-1,CASSWADRDYGYTF
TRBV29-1,CSVEMSSGGRTYEQYF
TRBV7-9,CASSFLRGAEAFF
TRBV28,CASRSGQILEAFF
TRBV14,CASSRYGAETQYF
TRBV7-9,CASSASSGTYEQYF
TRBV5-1,CASSLTSGKEGEQFF
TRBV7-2,CASSTSARYEQYF
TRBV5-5,CASSLSGSLDTQYF
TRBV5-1,CASSFQKEGIEAFF
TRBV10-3,CAISPDRGVQPQHF
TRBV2,CARWDRSAGNTIYF
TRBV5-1,CASSFTGHYNEKLFF
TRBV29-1,CSVDGLAGGGETQYF
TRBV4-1,CASSPLPGTGGRKETQYF
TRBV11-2,CASSLGLAYEQYF
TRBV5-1,CASSVATGDSYEQYF
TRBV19,CASSIQGSPEAFF
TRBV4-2,CASSQDIQYQVFNEQFF
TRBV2,CASSESRTYAQYF
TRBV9,CASSVGQGMYEQYF
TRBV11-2,CASSSPSSGGYTF
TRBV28,CASRRPLGGGNQPQHF
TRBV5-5,CASSFDSSYEQYF
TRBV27,CASSLGRRGHYSEQYF
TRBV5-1,CASSLDSWCQGALEETQYF
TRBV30,CAWSGQGGEKLFF
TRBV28,CASSPPPGQGRSYEQYF
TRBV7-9,CASSSSLATGPPSYEQYF
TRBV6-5,CASSADRARLDTQYF
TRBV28,CASSYTGTSGGLTDTQYF
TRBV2,CASSVRGAGGEAFF